This T cell receptor beta chain was sequenced during a study of control samples from healthy donors and cancer patients. Libraries were prepared by immunoSEQ multiplex PCR; TCRdb keeps only in-frame clonotypes and omits some of them. The sample has around 79,000 clones; approximately 93% are singletons. CDR1 and CDR2 from the germline V gene are MNHEY and SVGEGT. Trimming removed 0 bases from V and 3 bases from J, with 12 bases in between. This CDR3 is 16 amino acids long. The V and J genes are TRBV6-2 or TRBV6-3 and TRBJ1-5, with D perhaps TRBD1 (5 bases). This clonotype was sampled from a woman between 40 and 50 years old with lung cancer. The sample taken for sequencing was PBMCs. This CDR3 is CASSYSAGGNNQPQHF. CDR3 bases: TGTGCCAGCAGTTACTCAGCCGGGGGGAACAATCAGCCCCAGCATTTT.